This T cell receptor beta chain stems from a study of lymphopenia after photon versus proton radiotherapy. Generated by immunoSEQ multiplex PCR, the TCRdb table keeps only in-frame clones and is missing some. The table lists 25,000 to 35,000 clones, roughly nine tenths of them singletons. Trimming removed 3 bases from V and 8 bases from J; junction bases left unmatched: 4. Germline V gene data show CDR1 as MDHEN and CDR2 as SYDVKM. The CDR3 has 14 amino acids. Sequencing used peripheral blood, obtained from a patient treated with proton-based radiotherapy. This chain uses TRBV28 with TRBJ2-2; 9 nucleotides line up with TRBD1. This receptor was identified in a woman in her 70s with pancreatic cancer. Some clones in this sample may be carry-over from other donors' samples. The CDR3 nucleotides read TGTGCCAGCAGTTTGACAGGGGGAGCAGGGGAGCTGTTTTTT. Amino acid sequence: CASSLTGGAGELFF.